Below are 14 T cell receptor beta chains sequenced from a single sample in a study of blood T cell repertoires in COVID-19. This table comes from immunoSEQ multiplex PCR, and its TCRdb copy is limited to in-frame clones, with some not included. The data contain more than 90,000 clones, approximately 80% of them seen just once; the ten biggest clones take up roughly a tenth. The source material was peripheral blood. All receptors derive from a woman of 80 years or more with acute or convalescent COVID-19.

The chain carries TRBV4-1 and TRBJ2-1, with TRBD2 matching 8 bases. Germline lookup yields CDR1 MGHRA and CDR2 YSYEKL. V trimming: 8 bases; J trimming: 5 bases; junction bases outside the gene matches: 20. The CDR3 has 18 residues. The DNA for the CDR3 is TGCGCCAGCCCCCCTTTGCGGTTGGAGCGGGGGTACCACAATGAGCAGTTCTTC. Its protein is CASPPLRLERGYHNEQFF.

The chain uses TRBV4-2 and TRBJ2-4; D might be TRBD1 (5 bases). This CDR3 is 20 amino acids long. Germline loops: CDR1 LGHNA, CDR2 YNFKEQ. Deletions cut 6 bases from V and 0 bases from J, with 27 bases between. CDR3 coding DNA: TGTGCCAGCAGTCGGACCCGGGCGCAGGGAAACCCGATAGCCAAAAACATTCAGTACTTC. Its translation is CASSRTRAQGNPIAKNIQYF.

As to this clone: The junction departs from the called germline gene at one end, perhaps through a read error. The rearrangement joins TRBV6-4 to TRBJ2-1; TRBD2 matches at 7 bases. CDR3 length: 13 residues. Germline-derived CDR1 and CDR2 are MRHNA and SNTAGT. The CDR3 loop reads CASSDSMRGLQLF. As DNA, the CDR3 is TGTGCCAGCAGTGACTCGATGAGGGGACTACAGCTCTTC.

V usage is TRBV3-1 (or the pseudogene TRBV3-2) and J usage is TRBJ1-2; possibly TRBD1 for D (5 bases). This CDR3 has 13 residues. The V gene lost 6 bases and the J gene lost 6 bases, with 14 bases spanning the gap. Germline values: CDR1 LGHDT, CDR2 YNNKEL (reference sequence). For the CDR3, the DNA is TGTGCCAGCAGTCGTTCAGGGTCTGATGGCTACACCTTC. Amino acids: CASSRSGSDGYTF.

The V and J genes are TRBV30 and TRBJ2-6, with a possible D match to TRBD2 (5 bases). Trimming cost V 3 bases and J 0 bases, with 15 bases left between them. The CDR3 totals 17 residues. Germline lookup yields CDR1 GTSNPN and CDR2 SVGIG (reference sequence). CDR3: CAWRGWSGNSGANVLTF. CDR3 in DNA: TGTGCCTGGAGAGGTTGGAGCGGCAACTCTGGGGCCAACGTCCTGACTTTC.

This clone was observed a handful of times. This sequence joins TRBV6-5 and TRBJ1-4; 9 bases map to TRBD1. V trimming: 6 bases; J trimming: 5 bases; junction bases outside the gene matches: 7. This CDR3 spans 15 amino acids. CDR1 is MNHEY and CDR2 is SVGAGI in the germline V gene. The CDR3 reads CASSAGQGNNEKLFF. CDR3 DNA sequence: TGTGCCAGCAGCGCAGGACAGGGGAACAATGAAAAACTGTTTTTT.

DNA for the CDR3: TGTGCCAGCAGGCCGGGAACATTGCGGGAGGAAAAACTGTTTTTT. This codes for CASRPGTLREEKLFF. The chain couples TRBV7-9 to TRBJ1-4; D gene unclear. Between the trimmed V and J ends, which lost 6 bases and 8 bases, there was a span of 19 bases. The CDR3 totals 15 residues. The germline V gene has CDR1 SEHNR and CDR2 FQNEAQ (reference sequence). The variable domain in full, completed from reference TRBV7-9 and TRBJ1-4, reads DTGVSQNPRHKITKRGQNVTFRCDPISEHNRLYWYRQTLGQGPEFLTYFQNEAQLEKSRLLSDRFSAERPKGSFSTLEIQRTEQGDSAMYLCASRPGTLREEKLFFGSGTQLSVL.

This clone has a single count. The chain links TRBV9 to TRBJ2-2; 12 bases fit TRBD2. The CDR3 totals 18 residues. V lost 0 bases, J lost 1 base, and 4 bases stayed unmatched. Germline assignment: CDR1 SGDLS and CDR2 YYNGEE. CDR3 sequence reads: CASSVGPSGRVNTGELFF. The CDR3 coding sequence is TGTGCCAGCAGCGTAGGTCCTAGCGGGAGGGTGAACACCGGGGAGCTGTTTTTT.

This chain connects TRBV18 to TRBJ2-7; 7 nucleotides agree with TRBD1. Losses at the gene ends were 4 bases for V and 0 bases for J; bases not matched to a gene: 12. The CDR3 extends over 17 amino acids. The V gene's germline CDR1 is KGHSH and CDR2 LQKENI. The CDR3 nucleotides read TGTGCCAGCTCACTAGGCCCGGGACAGATCTTCTCCTACGAGCAGTACTTC. The encoded protein is CASSLGPGQIFSYEQYF. The variable domain in full, completed from reference TRBV18 and TRBJ2-7, reads NAGVMQNPRHLVRRRGQEARLRCSPMKGHSHVYWYRQLPEEGLKFMVYLQKENIIDESGMPKERFSAEFPKEGPSILRIQQVVRGDSAAYFCASSLGPGQIFSYEQYFGPGTRLTVT.

The chain is built from TRBV7-9 and TRBJ2-7; weak D call: TRBD2 (6 bases). V lost 2 bases and J lost 4, with 15 bases in between. The CDR3 contains 15 residues. Germline assignment: CDR1 SEHNR and CDR2 FQNEAQ (reference sequence). The DNA of the CDR3 is TGTGCCAGCAGCTTATTTACGGGGGTAACGTACGAGCAGTACTTC. As protein: CASSLFTGVTYEQYF.

V is TRBV2 and J is TRBJ2-7; TRBD2 aligns across 14 bases. V lost 5 bases, J lost 7 bases, and 13 bases stayed unmatched. The germline gives CDR1 SNHLY, CDR2 FYNNEI. The CDR3 consists of 17 residues. The CDR3 loop reads CASSPGLAGVYSVEQYF. CDR3 sequence (DNA): TGTGCCAGCAGTCCGGGACTAGCGGGGGTATACAGCGTGGAGCAGTACTTC.

This chain uses TRBV6-2 or TRBV6-3 with TRBJ1-5; no clear D. Germline V CDR1 and CDR2: MNHEY, SVGEGT. There are 16 residues in the CDR3. V lost 2 bases and J lost 3, with 14 bases in between. CDR3 in amino acids: CASSYDGRSDNQPQHF. The CDR3 nucleotides are TGTGCCAGCAGTTACGATGGGAGGTCTGACAATCAGCCCCAGCATTTT.

The chain recombines TRBV4-2 with TRBJ2-2; 10 nucleotides agree with TRBD2. In germline, CDR1 is LGHNA, CDR2 YNFKEQ. This CDR3 has 21 residues. Trimming took 4 bases from V and 8 from J; bases not matched to a gene: 25. CDR3 DNA: TGTGCCAGCAGCCCTCTCCTTAAAACAAGCGGGAGGGCCCGGACAGGTGGGGAGCTGTTTTTT. This codes for CASSPLLKTSGRARTGGELFF.

The chain uses TRBV6-5 and TRBJ1-2; no firm D call. The CDR3 is 13 residues long. Deletions cut 5 bases from V and 7 bases from J, with 14 bases between. CDR1 and CDR2 from the germline V gene are MNHEY and SVGAGI. As DNA, the CDR3 is TGTGCCAGCAGTAGGCCCCAGGCAAGTGGCTACACCTTC. This gives the protein CASSRPQASGYTF.